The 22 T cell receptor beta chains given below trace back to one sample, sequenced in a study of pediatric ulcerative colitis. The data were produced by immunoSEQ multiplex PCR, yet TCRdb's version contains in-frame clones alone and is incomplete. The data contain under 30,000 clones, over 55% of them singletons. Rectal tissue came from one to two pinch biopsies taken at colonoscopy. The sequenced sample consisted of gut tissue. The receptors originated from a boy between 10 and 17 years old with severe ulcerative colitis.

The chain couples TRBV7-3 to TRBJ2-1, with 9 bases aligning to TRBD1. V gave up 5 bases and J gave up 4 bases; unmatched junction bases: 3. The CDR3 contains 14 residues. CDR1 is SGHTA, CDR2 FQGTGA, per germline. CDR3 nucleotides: TGTGCCAGCAGCCAGGACAGGGGATACAATGAGCAGTTCTTC. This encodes CASSQDRGYNEQFF.

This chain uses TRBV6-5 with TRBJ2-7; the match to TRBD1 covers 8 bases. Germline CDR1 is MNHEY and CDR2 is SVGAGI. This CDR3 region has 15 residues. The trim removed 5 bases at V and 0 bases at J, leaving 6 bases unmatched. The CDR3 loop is CASSPQGVSSYEQYF. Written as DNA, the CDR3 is TGTGCCAGCAGTCCACAGGGGGTGAGCTCCTACGAGCAGTACTTC.

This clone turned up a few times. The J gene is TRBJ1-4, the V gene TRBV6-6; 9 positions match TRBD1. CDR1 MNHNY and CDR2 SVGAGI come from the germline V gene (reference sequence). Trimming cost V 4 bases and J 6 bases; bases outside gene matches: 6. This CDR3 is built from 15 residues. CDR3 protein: CASSFPGQGDEKLFF. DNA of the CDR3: TGTGCCAGCAGTTTCCCGGGACAGGGAGATGAAAAACTGTTTTTT.

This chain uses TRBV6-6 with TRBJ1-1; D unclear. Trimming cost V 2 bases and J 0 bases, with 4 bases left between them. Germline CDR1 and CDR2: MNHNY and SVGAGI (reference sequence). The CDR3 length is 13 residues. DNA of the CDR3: TGTGCCAGCAGTTACGACATGAACACTGAAGCTTTCTTT. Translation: CASSYDMNTEAFF.

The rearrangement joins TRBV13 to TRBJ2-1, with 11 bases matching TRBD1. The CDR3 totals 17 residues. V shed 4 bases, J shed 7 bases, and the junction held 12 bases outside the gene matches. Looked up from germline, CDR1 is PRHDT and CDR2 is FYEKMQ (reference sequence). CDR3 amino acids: CASSSVAGTGGRNEQFF. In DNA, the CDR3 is TGTGCCAGCAGCTCGGTTGCCGGGACAGGGGGTAGGAATGAGCAGTTCTTC.

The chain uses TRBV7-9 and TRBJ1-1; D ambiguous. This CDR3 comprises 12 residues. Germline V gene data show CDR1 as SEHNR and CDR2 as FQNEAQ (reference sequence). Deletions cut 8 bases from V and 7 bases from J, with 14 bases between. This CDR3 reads CASALGYSEAFF. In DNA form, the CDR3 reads TGTGCCAGCGCACTGGGGTACAGTGAAGCTTTCTTT.

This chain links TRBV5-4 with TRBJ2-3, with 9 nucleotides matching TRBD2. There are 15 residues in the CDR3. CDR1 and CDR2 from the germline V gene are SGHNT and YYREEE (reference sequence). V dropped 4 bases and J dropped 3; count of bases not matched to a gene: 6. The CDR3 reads CASSPAGGKTDTQYF. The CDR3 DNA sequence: TGTGCCAGCAGCCCAGCGGGGGGTAAGACAGATACGCAGTATTTT.

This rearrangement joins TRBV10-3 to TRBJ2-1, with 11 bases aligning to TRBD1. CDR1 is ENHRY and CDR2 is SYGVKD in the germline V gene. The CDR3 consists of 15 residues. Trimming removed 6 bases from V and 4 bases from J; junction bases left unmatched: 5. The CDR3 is CAISAGTGGYNEQFF. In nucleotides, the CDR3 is TGTGCCATCAGCGCCGGGACAGGGGGTTACAATGAGCAGTTCTTC.

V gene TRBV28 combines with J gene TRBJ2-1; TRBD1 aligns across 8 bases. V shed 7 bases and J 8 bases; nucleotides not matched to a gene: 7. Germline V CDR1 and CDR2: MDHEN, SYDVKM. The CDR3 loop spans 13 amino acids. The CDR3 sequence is CASNSRGPDEQFF. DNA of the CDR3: TGTGCCAGCAACTCCAGGGGGCCCGATGAGCAGTTCTTC.

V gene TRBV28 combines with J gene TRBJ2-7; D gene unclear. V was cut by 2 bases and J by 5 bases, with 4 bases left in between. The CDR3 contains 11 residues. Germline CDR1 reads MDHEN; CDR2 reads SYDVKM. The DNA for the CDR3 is TGTGCCAGCAGTTTAGAGGACGAGCAGTACTTC. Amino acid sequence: CASSLEDEQYF.

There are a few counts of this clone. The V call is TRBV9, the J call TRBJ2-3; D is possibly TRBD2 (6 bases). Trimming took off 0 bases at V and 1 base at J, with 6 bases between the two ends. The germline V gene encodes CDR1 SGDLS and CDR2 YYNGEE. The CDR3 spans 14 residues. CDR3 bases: TGTGCCAGCAGCGTAGGACTAGGCACAGATACGCAGTATTTT. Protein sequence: CASSVGLGTDTQYF.

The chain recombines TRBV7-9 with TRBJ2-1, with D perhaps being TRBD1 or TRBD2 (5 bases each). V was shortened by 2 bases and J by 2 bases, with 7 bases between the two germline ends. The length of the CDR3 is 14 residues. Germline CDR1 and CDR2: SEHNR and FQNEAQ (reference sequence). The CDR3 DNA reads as TGTGCCAGCAGCTTATTGGGGGCCTACAATGAGCAGTTCTTC. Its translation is CASSLLGAYNEQFF.

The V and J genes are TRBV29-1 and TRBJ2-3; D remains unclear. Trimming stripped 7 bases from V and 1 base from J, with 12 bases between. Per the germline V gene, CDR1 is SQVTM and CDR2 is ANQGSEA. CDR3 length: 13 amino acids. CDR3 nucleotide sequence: TGCAGCGATGGACCTGCTGGCACAGATACGCAGTATTTT. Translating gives CSDGPAGTDTQYF.

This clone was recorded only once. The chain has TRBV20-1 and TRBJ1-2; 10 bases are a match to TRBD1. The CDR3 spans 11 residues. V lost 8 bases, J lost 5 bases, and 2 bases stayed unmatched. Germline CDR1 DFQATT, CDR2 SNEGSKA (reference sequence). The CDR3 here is CSPGQGYGYTF. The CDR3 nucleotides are TGCAGTCCGGGACAGGGGTATGGCTACACCTTC.

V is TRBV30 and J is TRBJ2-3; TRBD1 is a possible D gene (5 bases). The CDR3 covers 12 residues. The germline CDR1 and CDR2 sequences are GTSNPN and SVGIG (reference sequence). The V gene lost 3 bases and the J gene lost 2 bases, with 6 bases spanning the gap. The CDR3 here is CAWRDNTDTQYF. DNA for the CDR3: TGTGCCTGGAGGGACAACACAGATACGCAGTATTTT. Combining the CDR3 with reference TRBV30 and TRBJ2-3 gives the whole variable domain SQTIHQWPATLVQPVGSPLSLECTVEGTSNPNLYWYRQAAGRGLQLLFYSVGIGQISSEVPQNLSASRPQDRQFILSSKKLLLSDSGFYLCAWRDNTDTQYFGPGTRLTVL.

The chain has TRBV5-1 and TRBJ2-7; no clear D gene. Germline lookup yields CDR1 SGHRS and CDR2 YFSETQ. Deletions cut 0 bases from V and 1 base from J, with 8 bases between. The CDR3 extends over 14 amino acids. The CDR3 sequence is CASSLAQESYEQYF. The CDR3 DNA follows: TGCGCCAGCAGCTTGGCGCAAGAATCCTACGAGCAGTACTTC.

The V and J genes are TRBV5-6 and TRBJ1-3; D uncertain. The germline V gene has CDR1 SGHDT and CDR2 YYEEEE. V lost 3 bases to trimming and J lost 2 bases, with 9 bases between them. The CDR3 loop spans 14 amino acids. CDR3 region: CASSSGSAGNTIYF. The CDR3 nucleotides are TGTGCCAGCAGCTCCGGCTCAGCTGGAAACACCATATATTTT. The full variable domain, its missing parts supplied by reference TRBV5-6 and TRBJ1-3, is DAGVTQSPTHLIKTRGQQVTLRCSPKSGHDTVSWYQQALGQGPQFIFQYYEEEERQRGNFPDRFSGHQFPNYSSELNVNALLLGDSALYLCASSSGSAGNTIYFGEGSWLTVV.

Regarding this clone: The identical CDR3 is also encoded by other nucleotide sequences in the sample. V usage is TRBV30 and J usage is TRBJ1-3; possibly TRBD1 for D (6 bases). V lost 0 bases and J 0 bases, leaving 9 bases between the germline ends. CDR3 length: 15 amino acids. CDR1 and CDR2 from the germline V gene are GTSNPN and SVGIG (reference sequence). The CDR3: CAWSVGGSSGNTIYF. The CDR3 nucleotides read TGTGCCTGGAGTGTAGGGGGAAGCTCTGGAAACACCATATATTTT.

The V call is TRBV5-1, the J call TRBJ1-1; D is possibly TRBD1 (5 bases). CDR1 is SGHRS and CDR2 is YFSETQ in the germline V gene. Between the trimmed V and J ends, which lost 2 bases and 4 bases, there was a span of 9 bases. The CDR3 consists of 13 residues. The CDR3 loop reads CASSFEGTTEAFF. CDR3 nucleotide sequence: TGCGCCAGCAGCTTCGAAGGGACCACTGAAGCTTTCTTT.

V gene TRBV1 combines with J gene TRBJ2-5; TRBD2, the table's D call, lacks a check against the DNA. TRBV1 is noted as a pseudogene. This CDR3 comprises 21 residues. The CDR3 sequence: CTSSPHLNRTILAGVGETQYF. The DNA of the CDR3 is TGCACCAGCAGCCCACACTTAAACCGGACTATACTAGCGGGAGTCGGGGAGACCCAGTACTTC.

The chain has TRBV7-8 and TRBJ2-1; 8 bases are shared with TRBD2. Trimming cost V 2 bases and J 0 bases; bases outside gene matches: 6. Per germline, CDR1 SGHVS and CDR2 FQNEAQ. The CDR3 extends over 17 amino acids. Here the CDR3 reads CASSLTLAGYSYNEQFF. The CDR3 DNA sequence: TGTGCCAGCAGCTTAACCCTAGCGGGTTACTCCTACAATGAGCAGTTCTTC.

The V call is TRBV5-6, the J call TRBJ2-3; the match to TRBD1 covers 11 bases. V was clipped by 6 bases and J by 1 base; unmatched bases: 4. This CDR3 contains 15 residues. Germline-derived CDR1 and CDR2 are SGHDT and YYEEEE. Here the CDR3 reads CASTEGQGGTDTQYF. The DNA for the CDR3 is TGTGCCAGCACAGAGGGACAGGGGGGCACAGATACGCAGTATTTT.